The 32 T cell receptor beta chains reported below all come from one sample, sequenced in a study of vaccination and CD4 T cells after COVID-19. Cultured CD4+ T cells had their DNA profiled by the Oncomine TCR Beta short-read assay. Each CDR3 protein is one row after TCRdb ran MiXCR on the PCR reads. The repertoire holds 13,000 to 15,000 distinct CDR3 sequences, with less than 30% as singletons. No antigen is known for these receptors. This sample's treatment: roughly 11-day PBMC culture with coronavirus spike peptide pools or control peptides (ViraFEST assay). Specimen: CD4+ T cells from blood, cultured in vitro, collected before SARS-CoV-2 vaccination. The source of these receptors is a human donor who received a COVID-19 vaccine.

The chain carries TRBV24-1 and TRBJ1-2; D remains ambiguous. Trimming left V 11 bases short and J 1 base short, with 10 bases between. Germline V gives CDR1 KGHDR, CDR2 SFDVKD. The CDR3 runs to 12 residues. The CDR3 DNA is TGTGCCATCTCGGGCAGTAACTATGGCTACACCTTC. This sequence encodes CAISGSNYGYTF.

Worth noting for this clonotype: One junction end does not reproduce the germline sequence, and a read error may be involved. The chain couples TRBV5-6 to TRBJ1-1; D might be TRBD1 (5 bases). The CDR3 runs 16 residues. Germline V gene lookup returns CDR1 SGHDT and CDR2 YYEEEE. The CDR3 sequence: CASSRGSFSGNPEAFF. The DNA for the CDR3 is TGTGCCAGCAGCAGGGGTTCATTCTCGGGGAACCCTGAAGCTTTCTTT.

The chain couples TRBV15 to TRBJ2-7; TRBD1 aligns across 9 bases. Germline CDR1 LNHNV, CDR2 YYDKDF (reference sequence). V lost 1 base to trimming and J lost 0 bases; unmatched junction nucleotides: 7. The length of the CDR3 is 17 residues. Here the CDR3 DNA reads TGTGCCACCAGCAGAGTTCTACCGGGACAGGGCTCCTACGAGCAGTACTTC. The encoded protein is CATSRVLPGQGSYEQYF.

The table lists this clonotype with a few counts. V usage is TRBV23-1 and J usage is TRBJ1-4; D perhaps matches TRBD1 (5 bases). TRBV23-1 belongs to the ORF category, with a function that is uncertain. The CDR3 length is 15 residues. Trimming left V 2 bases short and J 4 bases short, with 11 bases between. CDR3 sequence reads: CASSQPDIHNEKLFF. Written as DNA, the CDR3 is TGCGCCAGCAGTCAACCGGACATCCATAATGAAAAACTGTTTTTT.

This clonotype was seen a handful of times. As DNA, the CDR3 is TGTGCCAGCTCACCGGGGGGAACATCTAACTATGGCTACACCTTC. Its translation is CASSPGGTSNYGYTF. This chain connects TRBV18 to TRBJ1-2, with D maybe TRBD1 (5 bases). This CDR3 spans 15 amino acids. Germline assignment: CDR1 KGHSH and CDR2 LQKENI. The germline V and J ends were trimmed by 3 bases and 0 bases, with 11 bases remaining between them.

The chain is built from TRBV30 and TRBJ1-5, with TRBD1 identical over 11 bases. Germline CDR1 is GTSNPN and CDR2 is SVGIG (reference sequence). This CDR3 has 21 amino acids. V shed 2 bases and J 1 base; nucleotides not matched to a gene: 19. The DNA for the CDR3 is TGTGCCTGGAGTAGGGCAAGGACAGGGGGCGCACGGTCGGTGAGCAATCAGCCCCAGCATTTT. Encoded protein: CAWSRARTGGARSVSNQPQHF.

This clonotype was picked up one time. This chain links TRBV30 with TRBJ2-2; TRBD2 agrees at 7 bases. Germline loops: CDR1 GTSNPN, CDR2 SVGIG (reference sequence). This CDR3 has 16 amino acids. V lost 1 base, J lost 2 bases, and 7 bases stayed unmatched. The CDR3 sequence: CAWSGGSGDNTGELFF. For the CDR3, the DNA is TGTGCCTGGAGTGGCGGGAGCGGGGATAACACCGGGGAGCTGTTTTTT. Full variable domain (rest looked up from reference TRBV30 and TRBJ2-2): SQTIHQWPATLVQPVGSPLSLECTVEGTSNPNLYWYRQAAGRGLQLLFYSVGIGQISSEVPQNLSASRPQDRQFILSSKKLLLSDSGFYLCAWSGGSGDNTGELFFGEGSRLTVL.

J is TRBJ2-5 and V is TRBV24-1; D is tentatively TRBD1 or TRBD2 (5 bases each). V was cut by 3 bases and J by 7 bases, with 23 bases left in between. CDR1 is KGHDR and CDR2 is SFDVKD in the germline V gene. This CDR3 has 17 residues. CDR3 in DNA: TGTGCCACCAGTGATCGAGGGGACCCAACGGCAGGGTCGACCCAGTACTTC. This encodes CATSDRGDPTAGSTQYF.

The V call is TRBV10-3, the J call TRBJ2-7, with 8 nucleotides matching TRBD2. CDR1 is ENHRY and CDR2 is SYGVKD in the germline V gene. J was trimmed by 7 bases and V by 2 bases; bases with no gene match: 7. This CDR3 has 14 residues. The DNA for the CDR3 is TGTGCCATCAGTGAGACCCTAGCGGGTGGGGAGCAGTACTTC. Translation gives CAISETLAGGEQYF.

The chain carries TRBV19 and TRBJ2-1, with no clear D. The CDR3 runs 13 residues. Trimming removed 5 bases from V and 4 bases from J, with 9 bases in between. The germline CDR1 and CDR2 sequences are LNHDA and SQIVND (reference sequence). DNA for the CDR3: TGTGCCAGTAGTGTGGCCCCTTACAATGAGCAGTTCTTC. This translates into CASSVAPYNEQFF.

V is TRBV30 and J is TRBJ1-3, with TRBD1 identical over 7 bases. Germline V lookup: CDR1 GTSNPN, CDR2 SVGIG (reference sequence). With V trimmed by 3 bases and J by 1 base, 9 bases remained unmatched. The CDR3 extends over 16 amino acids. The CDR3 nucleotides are TGTGCCTGGAGAGTGGAGGGACAGATTTCTGGAAACACCATATATTTT. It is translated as CAWRVEGQISGNTIYF. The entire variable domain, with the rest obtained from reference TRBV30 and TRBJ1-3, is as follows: SQTIHQWPATLVQPVGSPLSLECTVEGTSNPNLYWYRQAAGRGLQLLFYSVGIGQISSEVPQNLSASRPQDRQFILSSKKLLLSDSGFYLCAWRVEGQISGNTIYFGEGSWLTVV.

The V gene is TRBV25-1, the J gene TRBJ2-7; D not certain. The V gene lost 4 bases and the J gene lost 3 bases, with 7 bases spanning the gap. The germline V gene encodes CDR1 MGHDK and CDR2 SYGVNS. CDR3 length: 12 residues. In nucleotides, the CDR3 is TGTGCCAGCAGTGTGTCAGGCTACGAGCAGTACTTC. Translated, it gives CASSVSGYEQYF.

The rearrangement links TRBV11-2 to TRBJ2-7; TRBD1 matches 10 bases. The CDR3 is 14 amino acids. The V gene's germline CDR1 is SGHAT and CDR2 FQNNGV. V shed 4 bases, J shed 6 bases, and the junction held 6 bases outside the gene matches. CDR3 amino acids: CASSSGQGLGEQYF. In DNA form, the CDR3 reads TGTGCCAGCAGCTCGGGACAGGGGTTGGGCGAGCAGTACTTC.

CDR3 sequence (DNA): TGTGCCAGCATGCCCGACTTGAACACTGAAGCTTTCTTT. This gives the protein CASMPDLNTEAFF. The gene calls are TRBV2 and TRBJ1-1; D is unclear. This CDR3 is built from 13 residues. CDR1 is SNHLY, CDR2 FYNNEI, per germline. Trimming removed 7 bases from V and 0 bases from J, with 9 bases in between.

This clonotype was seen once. For the CDR3, the DNA is TGCGCCAGCAGCTGGGGGGCGTCGGGCGAGCAGTACTTC. Translating gives CASSWGASGEQYF. The rearrangement links TRBV5-1 to TRBJ2-7; possibly TRBD1 or TRBD2 for D (6 bases each). The CDR3 is made up of 13 amino acids. V was clipped by 3 bases and J by 6 bases, with 13 bases between them. Germline V gene sequence: CDR1 SGHRS, CDR2 YFSETQ.

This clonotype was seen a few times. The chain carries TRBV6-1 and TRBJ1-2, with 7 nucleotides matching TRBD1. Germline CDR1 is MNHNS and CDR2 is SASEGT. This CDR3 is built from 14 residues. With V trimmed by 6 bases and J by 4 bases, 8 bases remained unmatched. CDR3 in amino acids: CASSPYRGSYGYTF. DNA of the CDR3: TGTGCCAGCAGCCCCTACAGGGGATCCTATGGCTACACCTTC.

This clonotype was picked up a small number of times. Written as DNA, the CDR3 is TGTGCCAGCAGCCCCCGGACAGCCGTGGCCTCCTACAATGAGCAGTTCTTC. Protein sequence: CASSPRTAVASYNEQFF. The V and J genes are TRBV11-3 and TRBJ2-1; a weak D match, TRBD1 (6 bases). V was trimmed by 5 bases and J by 0 bases, leaving 17 bases between them. The CDR3 has 17 residues. The germline CDR1 and CDR2 sequences are SGHNT and YENEEA. The full variable domain, in which reference TRBV11-3 and TRBJ2-1 provide the parts outside the CDR3, is EAGVVQSPRYKIIEKKQPVAFWCNPISGHNTLYWYLQNLGQGPELLIRYENEEAVDDSQLPKDRFSAERLKGVDSTLKIQPAELGDSAVYLCASSPRTAVASYNEQFFGPGTRLTVL.

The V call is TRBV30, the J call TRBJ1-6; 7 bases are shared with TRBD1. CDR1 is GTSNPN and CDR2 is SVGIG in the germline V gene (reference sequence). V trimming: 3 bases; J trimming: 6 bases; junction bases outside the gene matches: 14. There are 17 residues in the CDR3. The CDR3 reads CAWRPRQGSWSNSPLHF. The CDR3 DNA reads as TGTGCCTGGAGGCCCCGACAGGGTTCCTGGAGTAATTCACCCCTCCACTTT.

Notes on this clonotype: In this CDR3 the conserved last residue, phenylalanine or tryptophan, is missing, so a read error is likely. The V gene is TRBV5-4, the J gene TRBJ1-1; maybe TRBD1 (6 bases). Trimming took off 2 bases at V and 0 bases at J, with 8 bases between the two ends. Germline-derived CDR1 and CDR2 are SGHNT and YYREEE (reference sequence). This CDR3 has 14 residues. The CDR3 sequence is CASSLGGMNTEAFS. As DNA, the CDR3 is TGTGCCAGCAGCTTAGGGGGGATGAACACTGAAGCTTTCTCT.

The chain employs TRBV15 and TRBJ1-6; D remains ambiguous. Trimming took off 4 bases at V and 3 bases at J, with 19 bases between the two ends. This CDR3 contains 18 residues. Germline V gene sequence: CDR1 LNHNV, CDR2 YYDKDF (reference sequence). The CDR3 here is CATSTPRREVLYNSPLHF. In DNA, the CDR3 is TGTGCCACCAGCACCCCTAGACGGGAGGTGCTCTATAATTCACCCCTCCACTTT.

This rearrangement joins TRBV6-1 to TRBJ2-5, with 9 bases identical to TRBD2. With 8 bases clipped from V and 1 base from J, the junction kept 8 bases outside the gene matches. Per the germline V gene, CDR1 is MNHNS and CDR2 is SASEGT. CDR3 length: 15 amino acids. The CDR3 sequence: CASGRERGAQETQYF. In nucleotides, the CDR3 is TGTGCCAGCGGACGAGAGCGGGGGGCCCAAGAGACCCAGTACTTC.

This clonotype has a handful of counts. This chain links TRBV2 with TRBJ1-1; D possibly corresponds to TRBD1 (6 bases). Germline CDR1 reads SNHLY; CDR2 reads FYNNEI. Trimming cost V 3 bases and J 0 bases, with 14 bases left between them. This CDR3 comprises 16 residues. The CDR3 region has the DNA TGTGCCAGCAGTGACGCAGGGGCGGACATGAACACTGAAGCTTTCTTT. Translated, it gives CASSDAGADMNTEAFF.

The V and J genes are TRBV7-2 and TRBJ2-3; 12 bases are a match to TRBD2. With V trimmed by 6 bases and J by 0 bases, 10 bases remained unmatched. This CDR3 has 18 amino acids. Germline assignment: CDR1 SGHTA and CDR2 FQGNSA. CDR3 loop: CASSFRLAGVSSTDTQYF. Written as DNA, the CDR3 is TGTGCCAGCAGTTTCCGACTAGCGGGGGTCTCTAGCACAGATACGCAGTATTTT.

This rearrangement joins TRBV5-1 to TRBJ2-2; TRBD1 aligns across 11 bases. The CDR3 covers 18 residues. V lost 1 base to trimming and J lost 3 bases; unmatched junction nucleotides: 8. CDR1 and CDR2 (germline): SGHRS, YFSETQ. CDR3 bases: TGCGCCAGCAGCTTGCCCTACCGGGACAGGGGGTACACCGGGGAGCTGTTTTTT. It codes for CASSLPYRDRGYTGELFF. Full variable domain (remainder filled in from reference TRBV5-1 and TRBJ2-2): KAGVTQTPRYLIKTRGQQVTLSCSPISGHRSVSWYQQTPGQGLQFLFEYFSETQRNKGNFPGRFSGRQFSNSRSEMNVSTLELGDSALYLCASSLPYRDRGYTGELFFGEGSRLTVL.

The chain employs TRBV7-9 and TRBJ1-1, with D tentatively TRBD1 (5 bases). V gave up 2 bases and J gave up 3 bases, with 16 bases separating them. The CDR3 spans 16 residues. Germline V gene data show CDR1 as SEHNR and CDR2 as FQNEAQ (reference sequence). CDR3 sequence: CASSLTRGLGDTEAFF. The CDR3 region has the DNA TGTGCCAGCAGCTTAACCCGGGGCCTAGGGGACACTGAAGCTTTCTTT.

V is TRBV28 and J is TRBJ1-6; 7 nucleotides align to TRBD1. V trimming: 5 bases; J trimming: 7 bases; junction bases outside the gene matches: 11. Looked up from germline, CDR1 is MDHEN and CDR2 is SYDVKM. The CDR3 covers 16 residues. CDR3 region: CASSRDSIRENSPLHF. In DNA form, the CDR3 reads TGTGCCAGCAGTCGGGACAGTATCAGGGAAAATTCACCCCTCCACTTT.

The CDR3 loop reads CASSEGTAVGIQYF. The CDR3 DNA reads as TGTGCCAGCAGCGAAGGGACAGCCGTGGGCATTCAGTACTTC. V usage is TRBV9 and J usage is TRBJ2-4, with 7 bases matching TRBD1. Losses at the gene ends were 3 bases for V and 9 bases for J; bases not matched to a gene: 9. CDR3 length equals 14 residues. Looked up from germline, CDR1 is SGDLS and CDR2 is YYNGEE.

The CDR3 region has the DNA TGTGCCAGCAGACCGGGACAGGCGAACACTGAAGCTTTCTTT. Translated: CASRPGQANTEAFF. V is TRBV6-1 and J is TRBJ1-1, with 8 bases that match TRBD1. J lost 1 base, V lost 6 bases, and 4 bases had no gene match. Germline CDR1 reads MNHNS; CDR2 reads SASEGT. The CDR3 has 14 residues.

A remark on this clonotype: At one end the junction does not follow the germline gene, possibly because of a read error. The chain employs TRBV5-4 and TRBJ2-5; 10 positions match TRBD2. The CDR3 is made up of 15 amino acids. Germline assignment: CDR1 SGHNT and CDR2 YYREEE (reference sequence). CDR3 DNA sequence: TGTGTCAGCAGCTTAGGGACTAGCGAGGGAGAGACCCAGTACTTC. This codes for CVSSLGTSEGETQYF.

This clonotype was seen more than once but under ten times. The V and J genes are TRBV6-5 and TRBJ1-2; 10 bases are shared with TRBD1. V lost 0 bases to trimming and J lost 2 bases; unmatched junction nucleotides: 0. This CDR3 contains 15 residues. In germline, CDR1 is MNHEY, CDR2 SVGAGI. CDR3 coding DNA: TGTGCCAGCAGTTACTCGGGACAGGGGAACTATGGCTACACCTTC. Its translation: CASSYSGQGNYGYTF.

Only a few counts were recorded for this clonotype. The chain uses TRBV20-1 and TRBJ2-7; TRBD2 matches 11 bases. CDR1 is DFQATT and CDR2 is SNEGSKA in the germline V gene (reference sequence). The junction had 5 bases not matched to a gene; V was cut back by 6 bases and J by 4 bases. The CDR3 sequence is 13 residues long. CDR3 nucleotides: TGCAGTGCCTTAGCGGGGGGGTTATACGAGCAGTACTTC. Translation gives CSALAGGLYEQYF.

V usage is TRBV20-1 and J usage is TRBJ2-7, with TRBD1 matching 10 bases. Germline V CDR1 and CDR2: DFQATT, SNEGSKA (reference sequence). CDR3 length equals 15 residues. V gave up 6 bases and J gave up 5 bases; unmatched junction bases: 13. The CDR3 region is CSAPPSGTGDHEQYF. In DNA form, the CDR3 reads TGCAGTGCACCACCCTCCGGGACAGGGGACCACGAGCAGTACTTC.